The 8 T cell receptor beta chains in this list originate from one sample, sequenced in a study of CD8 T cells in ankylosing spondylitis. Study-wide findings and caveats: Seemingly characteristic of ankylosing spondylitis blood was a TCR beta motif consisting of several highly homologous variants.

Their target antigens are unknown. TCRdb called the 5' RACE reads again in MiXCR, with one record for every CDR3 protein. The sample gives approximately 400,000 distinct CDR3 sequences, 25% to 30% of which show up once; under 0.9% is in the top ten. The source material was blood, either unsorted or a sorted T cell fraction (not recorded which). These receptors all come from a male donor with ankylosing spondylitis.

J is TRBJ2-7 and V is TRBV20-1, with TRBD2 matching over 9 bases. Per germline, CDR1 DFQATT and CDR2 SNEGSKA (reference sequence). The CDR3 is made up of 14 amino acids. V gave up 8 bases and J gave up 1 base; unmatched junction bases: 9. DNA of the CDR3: TGCAGTTTCCCCCGACTAGCGGTTTCCTACGAGCAGTACTTC. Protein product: CSFPRLAVSYEQYF.

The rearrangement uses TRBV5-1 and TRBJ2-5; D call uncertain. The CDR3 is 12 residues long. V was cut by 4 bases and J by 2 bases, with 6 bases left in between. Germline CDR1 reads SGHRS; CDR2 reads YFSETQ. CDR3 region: CASSAGQETQYF. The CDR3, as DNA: TGCGCCAGCAGCGCCGGACAAGAGACCCAGTACTTC.

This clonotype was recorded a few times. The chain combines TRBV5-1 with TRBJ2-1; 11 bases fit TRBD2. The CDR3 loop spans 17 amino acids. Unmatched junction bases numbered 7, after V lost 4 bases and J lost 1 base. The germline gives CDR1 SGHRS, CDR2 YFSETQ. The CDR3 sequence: CASSLRLAGLSYNEQFF. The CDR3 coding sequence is TGCGCCAGCAGCCTGAGACTAGCGGGATTGTCCTACAATGAGCAGTTCTTC.

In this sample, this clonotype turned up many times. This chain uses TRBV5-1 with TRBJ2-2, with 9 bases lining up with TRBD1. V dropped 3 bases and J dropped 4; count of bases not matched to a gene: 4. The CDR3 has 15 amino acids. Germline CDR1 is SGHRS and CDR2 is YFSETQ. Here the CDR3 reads CASSWRDRVTGELFF. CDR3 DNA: TGCGCCAGCAGCTGGCGGGACAGGGTCACCGGGGAGCTGTTTTTT.

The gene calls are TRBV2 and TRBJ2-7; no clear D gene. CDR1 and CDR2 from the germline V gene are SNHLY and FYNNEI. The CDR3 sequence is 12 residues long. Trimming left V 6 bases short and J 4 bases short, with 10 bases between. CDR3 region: CASSNLGYEQYV. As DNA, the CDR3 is TGTGCCAGCAGCAACCTGGGGTACGAGCAGTACGTC.

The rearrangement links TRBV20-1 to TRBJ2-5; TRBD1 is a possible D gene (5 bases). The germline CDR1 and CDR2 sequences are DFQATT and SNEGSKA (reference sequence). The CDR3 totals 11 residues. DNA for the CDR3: TGCAGCCCAGGGATTCGCGAGACCCAGTACTTC. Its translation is CSPGIRETQYF.

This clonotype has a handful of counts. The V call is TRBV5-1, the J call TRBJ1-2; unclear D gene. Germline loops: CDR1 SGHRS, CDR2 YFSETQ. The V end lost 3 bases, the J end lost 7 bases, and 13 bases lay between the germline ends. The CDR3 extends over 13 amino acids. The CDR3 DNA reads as TGCGCCAGCAGCTCGAGTCATGTAGGTGGCTACACCTTC. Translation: CASSSSHVGGYTF.

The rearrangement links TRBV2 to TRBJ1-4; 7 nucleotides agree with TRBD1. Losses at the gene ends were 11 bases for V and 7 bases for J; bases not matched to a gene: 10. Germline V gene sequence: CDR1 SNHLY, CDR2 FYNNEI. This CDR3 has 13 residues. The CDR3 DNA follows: TGTGCCGTATCTACAGGGGAGGGTGAAAAACTGTTTTTT. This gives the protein CAVSTGEGEKLFF.